A single sample is the source of the 13 T cell receptor beta chains below, sequenced in a study of cytomegalovirus exposure and HLA in healthy donors. In the PCR, 60 Vbeta and 13 Jbeta primers were used. Generated by immunoSEQ multiplex PCR, the TCRdb table keeps only in-frame clones and is missing some. The table lists about 160,000 clones, roughly 84% of them singletons. The sequencing sample was made of PBMCs. Receptors originate from a woman between 18 and 29 years old in good health and CMV-seronegative.

The chain is built from TRBV7-9 and TRBJ2-1, with 8 nucleotides matching TRBD2. The CDR3 extends over 15 amino acids. Germline CDR1 is SEHNR and CDR2 is FQNEAQ (reference sequence). Unmatched junction bases numbered 7, after V lost 5 bases and J lost 4 bases. The CDR3 DNA follows: TGTGCCAGCAGCCACGAGCGGGGGATATACAATGAGCAGTTCTTC. The encoded protein is CASSHERGIYNEQFF.

This clone was recorded a few times. The V and J genes are TRBV6-4 and TRBJ2-1; D might be TRBD1 (6 bases). The V gene's germline CDR1 is MRHNA and CDR2 SNTAGT. There are 14 residues in the CDR3. Trimming took 6 bases from V and 8 from J, leaving 17 bases between them. The CDR3 sequence is CASSVQGLVDEQFF. DNA for the CDR3: TGTGCCAGCAGCGTACAGGGTCTGGTCGATGAGCAGTTCTTC.

The chain carries TRBV30 and TRBJ2-7; 7 nucleotides agree with TRBD1. The CDR3 runs 15 residues. Trimming took 0 bases from V and 3 from J; bases not matched to a gene: 8. From germline, CDR1 is GTSNPN and CDR2 SVGIG (reference sequence). CDR3 sequence: CAWSVIWTGYYEQYF. CDR3 bases: TGTGCCTGGAGTGTAATATGGACAGGATACTACGAGCAGTACTTC.

This clone was seen only once. The chain couples TRBV18 to TRBJ2-7; D gene unclear. Per germline, CDR1 KGHSH and CDR2 LQKENI. V was trimmed by 3 bases and J by 4 bases, leaving 13 bases between them. The CDR3 is 14 residues long. CDR3 sequence (DNA): TGTGCCAGCTCACCGCCGAGTTACCCTTACGAGCAGTACTTC. Translation gives CASSPPSYPYEQYF.

The CDR3 loop reads CAISVWTGYNEQFF. The CDR3 coding sequence is TGTGCCATCAGTGTGTGGACAGGCTACAATGAGCAGTTCTTC. The chain has TRBV10-3 and TRBJ2-1; 7 nucleotides agree with TRBD1. Unmatched junction bases numbered 3, after V lost 4 bases and J lost 3 bases. Germline V CDR1 and CDR2: ENHRY, SYGVKD. CDR3 length: 14 amino acids.

The chain has TRBV7-9 and TRBJ2-7, with D perhaps matching TRBD2 (5 bases). CDR1 is SEHNR, CDR2 FQNEAQ, per germline (reference sequence). This CDR3 has 12 amino acids. Deletions cut 5 bases from V and 6 bases from J, with 11 bases between. The CDR3, as DNA: TGTGCCAGCAGCACCGGACTTAGCGAGCAGTACTTC. It codes for CASSTGLSEQYF.

CDR3 bases: TGCAGCGCCCTTACCAGGAGCACAGATACGCAGTATTTT. This translates into CSALTRSTDTQYF. The chain carries TRBV29-1 and TRBJ2-3; D gene uncertain. Germline lookup yields CDR1 SQVTM and CDR2 ANQGSEA. The CDR3 is made up of 13 amino acids. Trimming cost V 7 bases and J 0 bases, with 11 bases left between them.

The table lists this clone with a count of one. This rearrangement joins TRBV11-2 to TRBJ1-3; the D gene is possibly TRBD1 (6 bases). Germline values: CDR1 SGHAT, CDR2 FQNNGV. The V and J ends lost 5 bases and 3 bases respectively, with 11 bases between them. This CDR3 is built from 14 residues. CDR3 DNA: TGTGCCAGCAGCGCAGGGGACATTGGAAACACCATATATTTT. Residues: CASSAGDIGNTIYF.

The sample holds one count of this clone. The chain couples TRBV18 to TRBJ1-5, with D possibly being TRBD1 (6 bases). This CDR3 has 13 amino acids. Germline values: CDR1 KGHSH, CDR2 LQKENI. V lost 6 bases and J 5 bases, leaving 11 bases between the germline ends. The CDR3 nucleotides are TGTGCCAGCTCTCGGACAGTCGATCAGCCCCAGCATTTT. Protein sequence: CASSRTVDQPQHF.

The chain uses TRBV9 and TRBJ2-5; TRBD2 matches 9 bases. The CDR3 totals 16 residues. Germline CDR1 SGDLS, CDR2 YYNGEE. V lost 0 bases to trimming and J lost 3 bases; unmatched junction nucleotides: 6. The CDR3 sequence: CASSVGPSGNEETQYF. The CDR3 bases are TGTGCCAGCAGCGTAGGGCCTAGCGGGAATGAAGAGACCCAGTACTTC.

The V call is TRBV2, the J call TRBJ2-7, with D perhaps TRBD1 (6 bases). Per germline, CDR1 SNHLY and CDR2 FYNNEI. The CDR3 is made up of 13 amino acids. V lost 6 bases, J lost 5 bases, and 14 bases lay in between. The CDR3: CASSTGFGDEQYF. CDR3 DNA: TGTGCCAGCAGCACAGGGTTCGGGGACGAGCAGTACTTC.

The chain recombines TRBV5-1 with TRBJ2-5; D gene unclear. The CDR3 is 13 residues long. The V gene's germline CDR1 is SGHRS and CDR2 YFSETQ. The germline V and J ends were trimmed by 3 bases and 6 bases, with 12 bases remaining between them. The CDR3 here is CASSSGPEKTQYF. CDR3 nucleotides: TGCGCCAGCAGCTCAGGCCCCGAGAAGACCCAGTACTTC.

The rearrangement joins TRBV2 to TRBJ1-2, with a possible D match to TRBD1 (5 bases). Per the germline V gene, CDR1 is SNHLY and CDR2 is FYNNEI. This CDR3 contains 15 residues. V was shortened by 7 bases and J by 4 bases, with 19 bases between the two germline ends. CDR3 bases: TGTGCCAGCATACCCCCCTCTACAGGTACCTATGGCTACACCTTC. It encodes CASIPPSTGTYGYTF.